The 28 T cell receptor beta chains below all came from one sample that was sequenced in a study of blood T cell repertoires in COVID-19. TCRdb's copy holds only in-frame clones and misses some; the assay was immunoSEQ multiplex PCR. The sample consists of roughly 49,000 clones, more than 90% of them appearing once. Sequenced: peripheral blood. These receptors all come from a woman of 80 years or more with acute or convalescent COVID-19.

CDR3 protein: CASSLDFTGTQYF. The CDR3 bases are TGTGCCAGCAGCTTGGACTTCACTGGTACGCAGTATTTT. The rearrangement joins TRBV5-6 to TRBJ2-3; no definite D call. The V end lost 0 bases, the J end lost 8 bases, and 10 bases lay between the germline ends. The CDR3 is 13 amino acids. Looked up from germline, CDR1 is SGHDT and CDR2 is YYEEEE.

This chain joins TRBV9 and TRBJ2-1, with D perhaps TRBD1 (5 bases). This CDR3 region has 15 residues. Looked up from germline, CDR1 is SGDLS and CDR2 is YYNGEE. V was pared by 0 bases and J by 3 bases, with 10 bases between. The CDR3 here is CASSVAPQGYNEQFF. For the CDR3, the DNA is TGTGCCAGCAGCGTAGCCCCCCAGGGCTACAATGAGCAGTTCTTC.

The CDR3 is CASTGQKNTEAFF. CDR3 coding DNA: TGTGCCAGCACCGGACAGAAGAACACTGAAGCTTTCTTT. The chain uses TRBV11-3 and TRBJ1-1; the D gene is possibly TRBD1 (6 bases). Germline V gene sequence: CDR1 SGHNT, CDR2 YENEEA. The V end lost 7 bases, the J end lost 1 base, and 10 bases lay between the germline ends. The CDR3 contains 13 residues.

The rearrangement uses TRBV6-5 and TRBJ1-1; 8 nucleotides line up with TRBD1. From germline, CDR1 is MNHEY and CDR2 SVGAGI. The V gene end was trimmed by 3 bases and the J gene end by 10 bases; junction bases not matched to a gene: 13. The CDR3 loop spans 15 amino acids. CDR3 residues: CASSYQQGVGGRAFF. The CDR3 bases are TGTGCCAGCAGTTATCAACAGGGGGTCGGGGGAAGAGCTTTCTTT.

The rearrangement links TRBV3-1 (or the pseudogene TRBV3-2) to TRBJ2-1, with unresolved D. Germline V lookup: CDR1 LGHDT, CDR2 YNNKEL (reference sequence). Trimming stripped 0 bases from V and 7 bases from J, with 13 bases between. There are 15 residues in the CDR3. The CDR3 region is CASSQDTRIGNEQFF. Written as DNA, the CDR3 is TGTGCCAGCAGCCAAGACACCAGGATTGGAAATGAGCAGTTCTTC.

The CDR3, as DNA: TGTGCCAGTAGTATTTCGATGGTCGGTGAAGCTTTCTTT. Translating gives CASSISMVGEAFF. The V call is TRBV19, the J call TRBJ1-1; D remains unclear. Germline-derived CDR1 and CDR2 are LNHDA and SQIVND (reference sequence). This CDR3 contains 13 residues. The ends were cut back, 3 bases at V and 7 bases at J, with 12 bases in the middle.

This clone was detected only once. This chain uses TRBV18 with TRBJ1-4; D uncertain. Germline-derived CDR1 and CDR2 are KGHSH and LQKENI. The germline V and J ends were trimmed by 3 bases and 3 bases, with 14 bases remaining between them. This CDR3 is built from 16 residues. The CDR3 coding sequence is TGTGCCAGCTCACCGGCGAAAGGGAGGGCTAATGAAAAACTGTTTTTT. This codes for CASSPAKGRANEKLFF.

The V gene is TRBV24-1, the J gene TRBJ2-5; no reliable D call. Trimming left V 2 bases short and J 5 bases short, with 8 bases between. Per germline, CDR1 KGHDR and CDR2 SFDVKD. The CDR3 consists of 13 residues. The CDR3 here is CATSDWRSETQYF. CDR3 sequence (DNA): TGTGCCACCAGTGATTGGCGGAGCGAGACCCAGTACTTC.

The V and J genes are TRBV25-1 and TRBJ2-4, with TRBD2 identical over 8 bases. The CDR3 has 17 amino acids. Per germline, CDR1 MGHDK and CDR2 SYGVNS. Unmatched junction bases numbered 14, after V lost 10 bases and J lost 0 bases. CDR3 coding DNA: TGTGCCAACCGGTCGGGAGGGCCGGTACTAGCCAAAAACATTCAGTACTTC. Translating it yields CANRSGGPVLAKNIQYF.

The genes are TRBV30 and TRBJ1-2; TRBD1 agrees at 9 bases. This CDR3 contains 17 residues. Germline-derived CDR1 and CDR2 are GTSNPN and SVGIG (reference sequence). V lost 3 bases to trimming and J lost 0 bases; unmatched junction nucleotides: 11. The CDR3 sequence is CAWRAPGQGTPNYGYTF. In DNA form, the CDR3 reads TGTGCCTGGAGGGCACCGGGACAGGGTACCCCTAACTATGGCTACACCTTC.

The V and J genes are TRBV4-3 and TRBJ2-1; 9 bases are shared with TRBD2. V dropped 0 bases and J dropped 6; count of bases not matched to a gene: 3. Germline V lookup: CDR1 LGHNA, CDR2 YSLEER. The CDR3 has 15 residues. The CDR3 loop reads CASSQDAGGPNEQFF. For the CDR3, the DNA is TGCGCCAGCAGCCAAGATGCGGGAGGGCCCAATGAGCAGTTCTTC.

Written as DNA, the CDR3 is TGCGCCAGCAGCCTGGCCTCACAAGAGACCCAGTACTTC. Translation gives CASSLASQETQYF. The genes are TRBV4-1 and TRBJ2-5; no firm D call. The germline V and J ends were trimmed by 4 bases and 2 bases, with 8 bases remaining between them. The CDR3 extends over 13 amino acids. Per germline, CDR1 MGHRA and CDR2 YSYEKL.

This clone appeared a single time. The chain couples TRBV11-2 to TRBJ2-5; the match to TRBD2 covers 13 bases. The CDR3 is made up of 18 amino acids. Germline V CDR1 and CDR2: SGHAT, FQNNGV. The V gene end was trimmed by 3 bases and the J gene end by 5 bases; junction bases not matched to a gene: 12. The CDR3 spells CASSLRVLAGGLGETQYF. The CDR3 DNA is TGTGCCAGCAGCTTGCGCGTACTAGCGGGAGGGTTAGGTGAGACCCAGTACTTC. Variable domain in full (rest from reference TRBV11-2 and TRBJ2-5): EAGVAQSPRYKIIEKRQSVAFWCNPISGHATLYWYQQILGQGPKLLIQFQNNGVVDDSQLPKDRFSAERLKGVDSTLKIQPAKLEDSAVYLCASSLRVLAGGLGETQYFGPGTRLLVL.

The chain is built from TRBV7-8 and TRBJ1-4; 8 nucleotides line up with TRBD1. This CDR3 contains 14 residues. Germline CDR1 SGHVS, CDR2 FQNEAQ. Trimming removed 5 bases from V and 8 bases from J; junction bases left unmatched: 7. Here the CDR3 reads CASSRTGLKEKLFF. The CDR3 DNA reads as TGTGCCAGCAGCCGGACAGGGCTAAAGGAAAAACTGTTTTTT.

This chain's CDR3 is CASSISGQENSPLHF. The CDR3 region has the DNA TGTGCCAGTAGTATATCGGGACAGGAAAATTCACCCCTCCACTTT. The chain recombines TRBV19 with TRBJ1-6, with 8 bases aligning to TRBD1. This CDR3 region has 15 residues. From germline, CDR1 is LNHDA and CDR2 SQIVND (reference sequence). V gave up 2 bases and J gave up 7 bases; unmatched junction bases: 4. The entire variable domain, with the rest obtained from reference TRBV19 and TRBJ1-6, is as follows: DGGITQSPKYLFRKEGQNVTLSCEQNLNHDAMYWYRQDPGQGLRLIYYSQIVNDFQKGDIAEGYSVSREKKESFPLTVTSAQKNPTAFYLCASSISGQENSPLHFGNGTRLTVT.

The V call is TRBV29-1, the J call TRBJ2-1; no clear D gene. V was trimmed by 5 bases and J by 6 bases, leaving 11 bases between them. The CDR3 sequence is 12 residues long. Germline-derived CDR1 and CDR2 are SQVTM and ANQGSEA. The CDR3 DNA sequence: TGCAGCGTTTATGGTTTCGGCAATGAGCAGTTCTTC. It encodes CSVYGFGNEQFF.

V usage is TRBV4-1 and J usage is TRBJ2-5; 7 nucleotides match TRBD2. Germline lookup yields CDR1 MGHRA and CDR2 YSYEKL. The CDR3 totals 15 residues. Germline trimming cut 4 bases from V and 3 bases from J; bases unmatched to any gene: 8. CDR3 sequence (DNA): TGCGCCAGCAGCCGCCTGGGTCTAGCGGAAGAGACCCAGTACTTC. Amino acids: CASSRLGLAEETQYF.

CDR3 in amino acids: CASSHDRAGGYTEAFF. As DNA, the CDR3 is TGCGCCAGCAGCCACGACAGGGCGGGGGGTTACACTGAAGCTTTCTTT. This chain uses TRBV5-1 with TRBJ1-1, with TRBD1 matching over 7 bases. Germline loops: CDR1 SGHRS, CDR2 YFSETQ. The CDR3 loop spans 16 amino acids. J gave up 3 bases and V 4 bases, and 12 bases lay outside the gene matches.

The V call is TRBV3-1 (or the pseudogene TRBV3-2), the J call TRBJ2-2; D may be TRBD1 (6 bases). V was pared by 6 bases and J by 5 bases, with 16 bases between. This CDR3 has 15 residues. Germline assignment: CDR1 LGHDT and CDR2 YNNKEL (reference sequence). Here the CDR3 reads CASSHTGFGTGELFF. The CDR3 nucleotides are TGTGCCAGCAGTCACACAGGGTTCGGTACCGGGGAGCTGTTTTTT.

The rearrangement links TRBV19 to TRBJ2-3, with D perhaps matching TRBD2 (6 bases). CDR3 size: 15 residues. Germline V gives CDR1 LNHDA, CDR2 SQIVND (reference sequence). V was cut by 3 bases and J by 3 bases, with 13 bases left in between. CDR3 region: CASSITLARTDTQYF. The CDR3 DNA reads TGTGCCAGTAGTATCACCCTAGCGCGGACAGATACGCAGTATTTT. The variable domain in full, with the rest retrieved from reference TRBV19 and TRBJ2-3, is DGGITQSPKYLFRKEGQNVTLSCEQNLNHDAMYWYRQDPGQGLRLIYYSQIVNDFQKGDIAEGYSVSREKKESFPLTVTSAQKNPTAFYLCASSITLARTDTQYFGPGTRLTVL.

This clone was detected a few times. The J gene is TRBJ1-6, the V gene TRBV7-9, with 7 nucleotides matching TRBD1. V was pared by 3 bases and J by 5 bases, with 1 base of the junction left unmatched. CDR3 length: 14 amino acids. Germline CDR1 SEHNR, CDR2 FQNEAQ (reference sequence). The CDR3 bases are TGTGCCAGCAGCTTGGGGACAGATAATTCACCCCTCCACTTT. It is translated as CASSLGTDNSPLHF.

The rearrangement links TRBV7-8 to TRBJ2-1; unclear D gene. The length of the CDR3 is 17 residues. Germline values: CDR1 SGHVS, CDR2 FQNEAQ. Trimming took off 5 bases at V and 1 base at J, with 18 bases between the two ends. The CDR3 DNA reads as TGTGCCAGCAGCACGTCTTCGGTGCCAGGTTCCTACAATGAGCAGTTCTTC. This sequence encodes CASSTSSVPGSYNEQFF.

The rearrangement uses TRBV12-3 or TRBV12-4 and TRBJ2-5; 8 nucleotides line up with TRBD1. This CDR3 has 13 amino acids. With 6 bases clipped from V and 5 bases from J, the junction kept 5 bases outside the gene matches. The CDR3 loop reads CASRTGAGETQYF. In DNA form, the CDR3 reads TGTGCCAGCAGGACAGGGGCCGGGGAGACCCAGTACTTC.

The genes are TRBV7-6 and TRBJ2-2; a weak D match, TRBD2 (6 bases). CDR3 length: 17 residues. Germline-derived CDR1 and CDR2 are SGHVS and FNYEAQ. Trimming pared 5 bases from V and 4 bases from J, leaving 20 bases between. CDR3 bases: TGTGCCAGCAGCCAGACCCTACGGGAGAGCCCCACCGGGGAGCTGTTTTTT. Encoded protein: CASSQTLRESPTGELFF.

V and J are TRBV5-4 and TRBJ1-6, with 9 bases identical to TRBD1. V lost 4 bases and J lost 9; bases outside the gene matches: 5. The length of the CDR3 is 14 residues. CDR1 and CDR2 from the germline V gene are SGHNT and YYREEE (reference sequence). The CDR3 DNA reads TGTGCCAGCAGCGTGGGACAGGGCGGTTCACCCCTCCACTTT. Residues: CASSVGQGGSPLHF.

This clone was counted once. The chain links TRBV6-6 to TRBJ2-7; 7 positions match TRBD1. V gave up 6 bases and J gave up 2 bases; unmatched junction bases: 7. CDR1 is MNHNY and CDR2 is SVGAGI in the germline V gene (reference sequence). The CDR3 loop spans 14 amino acids. CDR3 sequence (DNA): TGTGCCAGCAGACAGGGGAGTTACCCCTACGAGCAGTACTTC. Translated: CASRQGSYPYEQYF.

The rearrangement uses TRBV6-6 and TRBJ2-7; 7 bases align to TRBD2. The V gene's germline CDR1 is MNHNY and CDR2 SVGAGI (reference sequence). This CDR3 is built from 14 residues. V was pared by 5 bases and J by 2 bases, with 6 bases of the junction left unmatched. CDR3: CASSREAGTYEQYF. In DNA form, the CDR3 reads TGTGCCAGCAGTCGGGAGGCCGGGACCTACGAGCAGTACTTC.

The chain carries TRBV5-6 and TRBJ2-7; D is possibly TRBD2 (6 bases). CDR1 and CDR2 (germline): SGHDT, YYEEEE. CDR3 length equals 15 residues. V gave up 4 bases and J gave up 4 bases, with 18 bases separating them. The CDR3 nucleotides are TGTGCCAGCAGCGGGTCGGAGGGCACTAGGTACGAGCAGTACTTC. Its protein product is CASSGSEGTRYEQYF.